This T cell receptor beta chain came from a study of response to subunit inactivated influenza vaccine. Study outcomes and limitations: Authors suggested each seasonal influenza vaccination recruits few new T cells.

This clonotype was counted ten times or more. The antigen is not known. The CDR3 length is 14 residues. The germline V gene has CDR1 SGHRS and CDR2 YFSETQ. V lost 0 bases and J lost 7, with 10 bases in between. A single record per CDR3 protein comes from TCRdb applying MiXCR to the RT-PCR reads. This table holds roughly 790,000 distinct CDR3 sequences, about 20% found once. This receptor was obtained from a man aged 50-60 years who received an inactivated influenza vaccine. This rearrangement joins TRBV5-1 to TRBJ2-2, with a tentative D call TRBD1 (6 bases). The source was PBMCs from blood, collected approximately 5 days after vaccination. The CDR3 here is CASSLDRVDGELFF. CDR3 coding DNA: TGCGCCAGCAGCTTGGACAGGGTTGACGGGGAGCTGTTTTTT.